These T cell receptor beta chains were read from a single sample in a study of T cell changes during pregnancy in multiple sclerosis. The data were produced by immunoSEQ multiplex PCR, yet TCRdb's version contains in-frame clones alone and is incomplete. Of over 50,000 clones detected, around nine tenths appear once; the ten largest clones hold roughly 5%. The sample comprised peripheral blood from another person, used as feeder cells. The receptor set was obtained from a human donor whose cells served as feeder cells for cultures in a pregnancy study. Each CDR3 is given with its conserved first and last residue. The D gene is left open where the match is weak. Expanded clones are given a class, and other clones once, few, many or no size at all.

j_call | d_call | clone_size | v_call | cdr3_nt | cdr3_aa
TRBJ2-3 | . | . | TRBV11-2 | TGTGCCAGCAGCTTCGGCGTGAGCACAGATACGCAGTATTTT | CASSFGVSTDTQYF
TRBJ2-7 | . | . | TRBV11-2 | TGTGCCAGCAGCTTAGAAATCGCTACGTACGAGCAGTACTTC | CASSLEIATYEQYF
TRBJ1-2 | TRBD1 | . | TRBV27 | TGTGCCAGCAGGGTGGAGGACAGGGGAATTTATGGCTACACCTTC | CASRVEDRGIYGYTF
TRBJ2-3 | TRBD1 | . | TRBV6-5 | TGTGCCAGTCACCGGGACAGGTATACAGATACGCAGTATTTT | CASHRDRYTDTQYF
TRBJ1-5 | TRBD1 | . | TRBV28 | TGTGCCAGCAGTTTATGGCCGGCGGACAGGGCGAGCAATCAGCCCCAGCATTTT | CASSLWPADRASNQPQHF
TRBJ2-7 | TRBD1 | . | TRBV6-6 | TGTGCCAGCAGACAGGACAGGGGGCTCTACGAGCAGTACTTC | CASRQDRGLYEQYF
TRBJ1-2 | . | . | TRBV12-5 | TGTGCTAGTGGTTCAGACACAAGAGGGGGTGGCTACACCTTC | CASGSDTRGGGYTF
TRBJ1-3 | . | . | TRBV4-2 | TGTGCCAGCAGCCAAGATCAAGGCGGGATGTACTCTGGAAACACCATATATTTT | CASSQDQGGMYSGNTIYF
TRBJ2-1 | . | . | TRBV5-4 | TGTGCCAGCTCCCGAGACAGCTACAATGAGCAGTTCTTC | CASSRDSYNEQFF
TRBJ2-2 | TRBD1 | . | TRBV2 | TGTGCCAGCAAGGGGACAGGGAGGACCGGGGAGCTGTTTTTT | CASKGTGRTGELFF
TRBJ2-1 | TRBD2 | . | TRBV12-5 | TGTGCTAGTGGTTTGGCCCTCTCGGGACTAGCGGGAGGGCCAAGCACCTACAATGAGCAGTTCTTC | CASGLALSGLAGGPSTYNEQFF
TRBJ2-5 | . | once | TRBV14 | TGTGCCAGCAGCCACCGGGCCCGATCCGCGGAGACCCAGTACTTC | CASSHRARSAETQYF
TRBJ2-7 | . | . | TRBV6-5 | TGTGCCAGCAGAACCCCAGAGGCCCCCTACGAGCAGTACTTC | CASRTPEAPYEQYF
TRBJ1-4 | . | . | TRBV5-1 | TGCGCCAGCAGCGCGGACACCAATGAAAAACTGTTTTTT | CASSADTNEKLFF
TRBJ2-1 | TRBD1 | . | TRBV2 | TGTGCCAGCAGTGAAGCAAGACAGGGGAAACGGTTCTTC | CASSEARQGKRFF